A single sample gave rise to the 30 T cell receptor beta chains below, sequenced in a study of blood T cells in healthy people across ages. Then a second PCR, running roughly 6 to 12 cycles, was carried out with a sample-barcoded 5' primer and a J-beta primer mix. TCRdb re-called the 5' RACE reads with MiXCR, one entry per CDR3 protein. The table records 870,000 or so distinct CDR3 sequences, 29% of them present only once. Sequencing input: blood. These receptors came from a woman older than 75 in good health.

Comment on this clonotype: This may be a read error: a much more frequent sequence differs by one nucleotide. This chain links TRBV27 with TRBJ1-2; tentative D call: TRBD1 (5 bases). CDR3 length: 13 residues. Germline CDR1 MNHEY, CDR2 SMNVEV (reference sequence). The DNA for the CDR3 is TGTACCAGCAGTTTTTCCCAGGGTGGGGGCTACACCTTC. Amino acid sequence: CTSSFSQGGGYTF.

This clonotype was picked up many times. The rearrangement links TRBV20-1 to TRBJ2-3; D is perhaps TRBD1 or TRBD2 (5 bases each). Germline V gene lookup returns CDR1 DFQATT and CDR2 SNEGSKA (reference sequence). This CDR3 is built from 15 residues. The V end lost 5 bases, the J end lost 2 bases, and 17 bases lay between the germline ends. CDR3 nucleotide sequence: TGCAGTGCTGGATCCCGGGGCACTCACACAGATACGCAGTATTTT. Encoded protein: CSAGSRGTHTDTQYF.

The gene calls are TRBV5-6 and TRBJ2-1; D not resolved. The germline V gene encodes CDR1 SGHDT and CDR2 YYEEEE. V shed 0 bases and J shed 5 bases, with 18 bases lying between them. The CDR3 extends over 17 amino acids. CDR3 sequence: CASSLGPGMKAHNEQFF. In DNA, the CDR3 is TGTGCCAGCAGCTTGGGGCCAGGAATGAAAGCCCACAATGAGCAGTTCTTC.

This clonotype was seen repeatedly, ten times or more. V and J are TRBV5-1 and TRBJ1-2; D is unresolved. The CDR3 is 13 amino acids. CDR1 and CDR2 (germline): SGHRS, YFSETQ. V dropped 0 bases and J dropped 7 bases, with 10 bases sitting between them. The CDR3 loop reads CASSLDQRVGYTF. The CDR3 DNA reads TGCGCCAGCAGCTTGGATCAACGGGTTGGCTACACCTTC.

The chain recombines TRBV5-6 with TRBJ2-5; D uncertain. TRBJ2-7 matches the DNA end more closely, so the J call is doubtful. The CDR3 loop spans 13 amino acids. Germline CDR1 reads SGHDT; CDR2 reads YYEEEE. The CDR3 region is CASSLGLRDEQYF. CDR3 DNA sequence: TGTGCCAGCAGCTTGGGTCTTCGGGACGAGCAGTACTTC.

The V call is TRBV5-8, the J call TRBJ1-6, with unresolved D. Germline loops: CDR1 SGHTS, CDR2 YDEGEE. V shed 4 bases and J shed 3 bases, with 11 bases lying between them. The CDR3 sequence is 15 residues long. Here the CDR3 DNA reads TGTGCCAGCAGCATTGGGGTCCTCTATAATTCACCCCTCCACTTT. Translation: CASSIGVLYNSPLHF.

At least ten counts were recorded for this clonotype. CDR3 region: CASRGEGSSQETQYF. CDR3 DNA sequence: TGTGCCAGCCGGGGAGAGGGCAGCAGCCAAGAGACCCAGTACTTC. The rearrangement joins TRBV10-3 to TRBJ2-5; D possibly corresponds to TRBD2 (5 bases). CDR1 ENHRY and CDR2 SYGVKD come from the germline V gene. The CDR3 is 15 residues long. V was shortened by 10 bases and J by 1 base, with 19 bases between the two germline ends.

The chain has TRBV20-1 and TRBJ2-1; D not certain. The V end was cut by 6 bases, the J end by 8 bases, with 11 bases between. CDR1 is DFQATT and CDR2 is SNEGSKA in the germline V gene (reference sequence). The CDR3 spans 11 residues. CDR3 bases: TGCAGTGCCTATTCGGCCCATGAGCAGTTCTTC. This gives the protein CSAYSAHEQFF.

Ten or more counts support this clonotype. The genes are TRBV11-2 and TRBJ2-7; D possibly corresponds to TRBD1 (6 bases). The germline V gene has CDR1 SGHAT and CDR2 FQNNGV. V was pared by 0 bases and J by 1 base, with 10 bases between. There are 15 residues in the CDR3. The CDR3 region has the DNA TGTGCCAGCAGCTTAGAACGGACAGCTTCCTACGAGCAGTACTTC. Encoded protein: CASSLERTASYEQYF.

Regarding this clonotype: This may arise from a read error, as a much more abundant clone is one base away. This chain links TRBV7-2 with TRBJ2-7, with 9 bases lining up with TRBD1. In germline, CDR1 is SGHTA, CDR2 FQGNSA. The CDR3 covers 15 residues. CDR3 coding DNA: TGTGCCAGCAGCTTGCGGACAGGGGAGGTCTACGAGCGGTACTTC. Amino acid sequence: CASSLRTGEVYERYF.

This clonotype was found many times. The rearrangement uses TRBV5-1 and TRBJ2-1; the match to TRBD1 covers 8 bases. V lost 3 bases and J lost 5; bases outside the gene matches: 4. Germline loops: CDR1 SGHRS, CDR2 YFSETQ. The CDR3 consists of 14 residues. CDR3 amino acids: CASSSGTGNNEQFF. The CDR3, as DNA: TGCGCCAGCAGCTCAGGGACAGGCAACAATGAGCAGTTCTTC.

The chain is built from TRBV28 and TRBJ1-2, with TRBD1 matching over 7 bases. V was pared by 5 bases and J by 6 bases, with 15 bases of the junction left unmatched. From germline, CDR1 is MDHEN and CDR2 SYDVKM. This CDR3 is built from 16 residues. CDR3 nucleotide sequence: TGTGCCAGCAGTCTCACCGGGACAGTGCATACGAATGGCTACACCTTC. Translating gives CASSLTGTVHTNGYTF.

The V call is TRBV12-5, the J call TRBJ2-1, with 9 bases fitting TRBD1. The end of the DNA fits TRBJ2-7 better, so the J call may be wrong. The CDR3 is 17 residues long. Germline CDR1 reads LGHNT; CDR2 reads FRNRAP. CDR3 sequence reads: CASGLGTGRISYNEQYF. In DNA, the CDR3 is TGTGCTAGTGGTCTAGGGACAGGGAGGATCTCCTACAATGAGCAGTACTTC.

The chain uses TRBV2 and TRBJ1-2; tentative D call: TRBD1 (5 bases). Looked up from germline, CDR1 is SNHLY and CDR2 is FYNNEI. The V and J ends lost 7 bases and 9 bases respectively, with 21 bases between them. This CDR3 comprises 14 residues. The CDR3: CASNGDSPRLRYTF. CDR3 coding DNA: TGTGCCAGCAACGGGGACTCTCCTCGTTTACGCTACACCTTC.

The rearrangement links TRBV7-8 to TRBJ1-5; 7 nucleotides align to TRBD1. The V gene end was trimmed by 5 bases and the J gene end by 7 bases; junction bases not matched to a gene: 14. Germline-derived CDR1 and CDR2 are SGHVS and FQNEAQ. There are 16 residues in the CDR3. The CDR3 sequence: CASSQSPGTENQPQHF. The CDR3 bases are TGTGCCAGCAGCCAATCCCCCGGGACAGAAAACCAGCCCCAGCATTTT.

This clonotype was counted many times. The V gene is TRBV29-1, the J gene TRBJ2-1; 7 bases match TRBD2. Germline assignment: CDR1 SQVTM and CDR2 ANQGSEA. J lost 3 bases, V lost 4 bases, and 9 bases had no gene match. The CDR3 totals 15 residues. The CDR3 spells CSVVYRSSGYNEQFF. The DNA of the CDR3 is TGCAGCGTTGTTTATCGGTCTAGCGGCTACAATGAGCAGTTCTTC.

The table lists this clonotype with a few counts. V and J are TRBV15 and TRBJ2-7; the D gene is possibly TRBD2 (5 bases). In germline, CDR1 is LNHNV, CDR2 YYDKDF (reference sequence). Trimming pared 0 bases from V and 3 bases from J, leaving 12 bases between. The CDR3 extends over 15 amino acids. The CDR3 reads CATSRDLGSLYEQYF. CDR3 coding DNA: TGTGCCACCAGCAGAGATCTGGGGAGTCTCTACGAGCAGTACTTC. The complete variable domain, with remaining parts taken from reference TRBV15 and TRBJ2-7, reads DAMVIQNPRYQVTQFGKPVTLSCSQTLNHNVMYWYQQKSSQAPKLLFHYYDKDFNNEADTPDNFQSRRPNTSFCFLDIRSPGLGDTAMYLCATSRDLGSLYEQYFGPGTRLTVT.

The chain joins TRBV12-3 or TRBV12-4 to TRBJ1-2, with 7 nucleotides matching TRBD1. V lost 3 bases to trimming and J lost 4 bases; unmatched junction nucleotides: 5. This CDR3 comprises 14 residues. The CDR3, as DNA: TGTGCCAGCAGTTTCGACTCAGGGGGCTATGGCTACACCTTC. This sequence encodes CASSFDSGGYGYTF.

This chain links TRBV6-6 with TRBJ2-7; D ambiguous. TRBJ2-4 matches the DNA end more closely, so the J call is doubtful. From germline, CDR1 is MNHNY and CDR2 SVGAGI (reference sequence). The CDR3 extends over 14 amino acids. DNA for the CDR3: TGTGCCAGCAGTTACTCGCCTCTCTTGGACATTCAGTACTTC. The encoded protein is CASSYSPLLDIQYF.

In this sample, this clonotype turned up many times. This chain joins TRBV24-1 and TRBJ1-2; 7 nucleotides match TRBD1. Per the germline V gene, CDR1 is KGHDR and CDR2 is SFDVKD. The CDR3 runs 15 residues. The V gene end was trimmed by 2 bases and the J gene end by 8 bases; junction bases not matched to a gene: 10. Here the CDR3 DNA reads TGTGCCACCAGTGATTCTCGACAGGGCCTTGGGGGCTACACCTTC. This codes for CATSDSRQGLGGYTF.

Ten or more counts support this clonotype. The gene calls are TRBV7-2 and TRBJ1-2; D gene uncertain. The germline V gene encodes CDR1 SGHTA and CDR2 FQGNSA. V was trimmed by 3 bases and J by 8 bases, leaving 7 bases between them. The length of the CDR3 is 11 residues. The DNA of the CDR3 is TGTGCCAGCAGCTTGGGGTTGGGCTACACCTTC. Translation: CASSLGLGYTF. Full variable domain (missing parts from reference TRBV7-2 and TRBJ1-2): GAGVSQSPSNKVTEKGKDVELRCDPISGHTALYWYRQSLGQGLEFLIYFQGNSAPDKSGLPSDRFSAERTGGSVSTLTIQRTQQEDSAVYLCASSLGLGYTFGSGTRLTVV.

This clonotype was seen repeatedly, ten times or more. The chain carries TRBV7-6 and TRBJ1-2, with 7 bases fitting TRBD1. Looked up from germline, CDR1 is SGHVS and CDR2 is FNYEAQ. This CDR3 spans 12 amino acids. J gave up 7 bases and V 5 bases, and 4 bases lay outside the gene matches. The CDR3 nucleotides are TGTGCCAGCAGCCCGCAGGGGGTTGGCTACACCTTC. It specifies CASSPQGVGYTF.

This clonotype was counted many times. The V call is TRBV20-1, the J call TRBJ1-2; the D gene is possibly TRBD1 (6 bases). This CDR3 is 14 amino acids long. The V gene's germline CDR1 is DFQATT and CDR2 SNEGSKA (reference sequence). Trimming removed 2 bases at V and 2 bases at J, with 12 bases between. CDR3 sequence: CSARPTGRNYGYTF. The CDR3 DNA follows: TGCAGTGCTAGACCCACAGGGAGAAACTATGGCTACACCTTC.

This clonotype was found once. The chain links TRBV20-1 to TRBJ1-2, with D maybe TRBD1 (5 bases). V was cut by 4 bases and J by 4 bases, with 16 bases left in between. The CDR3 runs to 14 residues. The germline CDR1 and CDR2 sequences are DFQATT and SNEGSKA (reference sequence). The CDR3 reads CSATSQTASYGYTF. CDR3 in DNA: TGCAGTGCTACCTCACAGACAGCCTCCTATGGCTACACCTTC.

This clonotype was detected a few times. The V gene is TRBV18, the J gene TRBJ2-7; D not certain. Germline-derived CDR1 and CDR2 are KGHSH and LQKENI. The CDR3 loop spans 13 amino acids. V dropped 1 base and J dropped 7 bases, with 11 bases sitting between them. The CDR3 protein is CASSPLSLGEQYF. The DNA of the CDR3 is TGTGCCAGCTCACCACTCTCATTGGGAGAGCAGTACTTC.

A note on this clonotype: A read error is possible here, since a much larger clone lies one base away. The V call is TRBV3-1, the J call TRBJ2-5; 12 bases are a match to TRBD1. The CDR3 has 17 residues. CDR1 is LGHDT, CDR2 YNNKEL, per germline (reference sequence). V lost 2 bases and J lost 11; bases outside the gene matches: 15. The CDR3 bases are TGTGCCAGCAGCCAATACCCGGGACAGGGGGCGCTTAATGAGCAGTACTTC. Translated, it gives CASSQYPGQGALNEQYF.

This clonotype showed up many times. The chain joins TRBV29-1 to TRBJ2-3; D may match TRBD1 or TRBD2 (7 bases each). The CDR3 is 16 amino acids. V dropped 4 bases and J dropped 3 bases, with 20 bases sitting between them. Germline CDR1 is SQVTM and CDR2 is ANQGSEA. The CDR3 here is CSVGGGWTGGTDTQYF. The CDR3 DNA is TGCAGCGTTGGCGGGGGTTGGACAGGCGGGACAGATACGCAGTATTTT.

To note about this clonotype: One end of the junction does not line up with germline, which may come from a read error. The chain carries TRBV5-1 and TRBJ2-3; D is possibly TRBD1 (5 bases). Germline V lookup: CDR1 SGHRS, CDR2 YFSETQ. The CDR3 runs to 14 residues. CDR3 bases: TGCGCCGGCAGTAGTCCAGGGCCAGCAGATACGCAGTATTTT. Its translation: CAGSSPGPADTQYF. Supplemented by reference TRBV5-1 and TRBJ2-3, the full variable domain reads KAGVTQTPRYLIKTRGQQVTLSCSPISGHRSVSWYQQTPGQGLQFLFEYFSETQRNKGNFPGRFSGRQFSNSRSEMNVSTLELGDSALYLCAGSSPGPADTQYFGPGTRLTVL.

V and J are TRBV2 and TRBJ1-4; D gene unclear. The germline V gene has CDR1 SNHLY and CDR2 FYNNEI. This CDR3 has 15 amino acids. V was shortened by 4 bases and J by 2 bases, with 11 bases between the two germline ends. CDR3 in amino acids: CASSVPVSTNEKLFF. The CDR3 DNA is TGTGCCAGCAGTGTACCGGTTAGCACTAATGAAAAACTGTTTTTT. The whole variable domain, filled in from reference TRBV2 and TRBJ1-4, reads EPEVTQTPSHQVTQMGQEVILRCVPISNHLYFYWYRQILGQKVEFLVSFYNNEISEKSEIFDDQFSVERPDGSNFTLKIRSTKLEDSAMYFCASSVPVSTNEKLFFGSGTQLSVL.

As to this clonotype: A much larger clone lies one base from this, so it may be a read error. The rearrangement joins TRBV20-1 to TRBJ1-4; a possible D gene is TRBD1 (6 bases). From germline, CDR1 is DFQATT and CDR2 SNEGSKA (reference sequence). The CDR3 extends over 12 amino acids. The CDR3, as DNA: TGCAGTGCTAGACGGGACAATGAAGAACTGTTTTTT. This gives the protein CSARRDNEELFF.